This entry lists 10 T cell receptor beta chains sequenced from one sample in a study of shared clonotypes between healthy human individuals. Produced via immunoSEQ multiplex PCR; TCRdb's table is partial and in-frame only. This sample has 2 million to 2.5 million clones, with approximately 94% found just once. Sequenced input: naive CD4+ T cells sorted from blood. The sample's subset: CD45RA+ positively selected. The receptors originated from a man between 18 and 35 years old in good health.

This clone was seen only once. The chain employs TRBV14 and TRBJ1-2, with 9 bases aligning to TRBD1. CDR3 length: 16 residues. From germline, CDR1 is SGHDN and CDR2 FVKESK. V lost 2 bases, J lost 1 base, and 5 bases stayed unmatched. CDR3 protein: CASSQTKTGGNYGYTF. In DNA, the CDR3 is TGTGCCAGCAGCCAAACAAAGACAGGGGGTAACTATGGCTACACCTTC.

The J gene is TRBJ1-2, the V gene TRBV29-1, with D possibly TRBD1 on 5 matching bases. The length of the CDR3 is 13 residues. Germline values: CDR1 SQVTM, CDR2 ANQGSEA. V lost 6 bases, J lost 3 bases, and 14 bases lay in between. The CDR3 loop reads CSVALGDYYGYTF. The CDR3 DNA reads as TGCAGCGTCGCATTAGGGGATTACTATGGCTACACCTTC. The full variable domain, in which reference TRBV29-1 and TRBJ1-2 provide the parts outside the CDR3, is SAVISQKPSRDICQRGTSLTIQCQVDSQVTMMFWYRQQPGQSLTLIATANQGSEATYESGFVIDKFPISRPNLTFSTLTVSNMSPEDSSIYLCSVALGDYYGYTFGSGTRLTVV.

The chain carries TRBV4-1 and TRBJ2-7; perhaps TRBD2 as D (6 bases). V was pared by 3 bases and J by 0 bases, with 15 bases between. Germline V gene sequence: CDR1 MGHRA, CDR2 YSYEKL. This CDR3 spans 16 amino acids. The CDR3 nucleotides are TGCGCCAGCAGCCATGGGGGGACCGGGAGCTCCTACGAGCAGTACTTC. Protein sequence: CASSHGGTGSSYEQYF.

This chain connects TRBV9 to TRBJ1-6; 11 bases fit TRBD1. J was trimmed by 9 bases and V by 4 bases; bases with no gene match: 6. The germline V gene encodes CDR1 SGDLS and CDR2 YYNGEE. This CDR3 has 15 amino acids. CDR3 sequence reads: CASSIGDRGTSPLHF. The CDR3 coding sequence is TGTGCCAGCAGCATAGGGGACAGGGGGACTTCACCCCTCCACTTT.

The J gene is TRBJ2-6, the V gene TRBV5-1; 10 bases fit TRBD1. V was clipped by 4 bases and J by 0 bases; unmatched bases: 7. The CDR3 is made up of 18 amino acids. CDR1 is SGHRS, CDR2 YFSETQ, per germline. This CDR3 is CASSARTGGVSGANVLTF. CDR3 in DNA: TGCGCCAGCAGCGCAAGGACAGGGGGTGTCTCTGGGGCCAACGTCCTGACTTTC.

To note about this clone: The sample contains more than one DNA sequence encoding this CDR3. The V gene is TRBV7-2, the J gene TRBJ2-7; 7 bases agree with TRBD2. J lost 1 base, V lost 1 base, and 7 bases had no gene match. CDR1 is SGHTA and CDR2 is FQGNSA in the germline V gene. The CDR3 sequence is 16 residues long. The chain's CDR3 is CASSLVGLADSYEQYF. CDR3 bases: TGTGCCAGCAGCTTAGTCGGTCTAGCGGATTCCTACGAGCAGTACTTC.

This clone has just one count. The genes are TRBV19 and TRBJ1-5; no firm D call. The CDR3 contains 14 residues. Trimming took off 5 bases at V and 1 base at J, with 9 bases between the two ends. The germline CDR1 and CDR2 sequences are LNHDA and SQIVND (reference sequence). CDR3 nucleotides: TGTGCCAGTAGTTTCCGGGAGAGCAATCAGCCCCAGCATTTT. Residues: CASSFRESNQPQHF.

As to this clone: The identical CDR3 is also encoded by other nucleotide sequences in the sample. This rearrangement joins TRBV10-1 to TRBJ1-1; tentative D call: TRBD1 (5 bases). Germline V lookup: CDR1 WNHNN, CDR2 SYGVQD (reference sequence). This CDR3 has 13 amino acids. V was shortened by 6 bases and J by 2 bases, with 10 bases between the two germline ends. In DNA, the CDR3 is TGCGCCAGCAGCGTCGACAGAAACACTGAAGCTTTCTTT. Encoded protein: CASSVDRNTEAFF.

CDR3 nucleotides: TGTGCCACCAGCAGAGCGGGCGGGCGGTTCGGTGGAAACACCATATATTTT. Amino acid sequence: CATSRAGGRFGGNTIYF. The chain is built from TRBV15 and TRBJ1-3, with D unclear. This CDR3 is 17 amino acids long. The V and J ends lost 1 base and 3 bases respectively, with 16 bases between them. The germline gives CDR1 LNHNV, CDR2 YYDKDF (reference sequence).

This clone was recorded once. The V call is TRBV7-2, the J call TRBJ1-5; D not certain. Trimming removed 3 bases at V and 1 base at J, with 10 bases between. CDR3 length: 15 residues. CDR1 and CDR2 from the germline V gene are SGHTA and FQGNSA. The CDR3 sequence is CASSLGRQSNQPQHF. For the CDR3, the DNA is TGTGCCAGCAGCTTGGGTCGGCAGAGCAATCAGCCCCAGCATTTT.